The entry that follows covers one T cell receptor beta chain sequence. Its antigen is as yet unknown. This sample stems from a study of radiation and T cells in renal cell carcinoma. Study overall: Nephrectomy followed 15 Gy stereotactic body radiation by 4 weeks. Regarding the study as a whole: In blood, top tumor clones expanded by 2 weeks, shrinking by 4.

The method was immunoSEQ multiplex PCR; TCRdb's version includes in-frame clones alone and lacks a portion of them. The table shows about 140,000 clones, with around four fifths occurring only once. Time point: baseline pretreatment blood. Treatment denoted: 15 Gy SBRT to primary tumor, nephrectomy 4 weeks later. Radiation-treated patients gave blood at baseline, week 2 and week 4. The tumor was a clear cell renal cell carcinoma. The CDR3 contains 12 residues. V dropped 4 bases and J dropped 3 bases, with 9 bases sitting between them. Looked up from germline, CDR1 is SQVTM and CDR2 is ANQGSEA. This specimen was blood, taken from a patient whose treatment included radiotherapy and nephrectomy. V usage is TRBV29-1 and J usage is TRBJ2-5, with a tentative D call TRBD1 (5 bases). The receptor's source is a woman between 45 and 60 years old with renal cell carcinoma. This chain's CDR3 is CSVGPGKETQYF. The CDR3 nucleotides read TGCAGCGTTGGGCCAGGGAAAGAGACCCAGTACTTC.